This T cell receptor beta chain was identified in a study of CD8+ T cells in alopecia areata. Overall study: Tofacitinib was taken orally by treated patients, and the dose was 5 to 10 mg twice daily.

Reverse transcription of extracted RNA yielded cDNA, which provided the sequencing template. Measured with immunoSEQ multiplex PCR; TCRdb has only the in-frame clones, and not every one. In the table there are 13,000 to 15,000 clones, under 60% of which are singletons. V lost 6 bases and J 2 bases, leaving 23 bases between the germline ends. This CDR3 has 18 amino acids. CDR1 and CDR2 (germline): MDHEN, SYDVKM. This clone was picked up one time. Researchers took lesional scalp punch biopsies and peripheral blood from people who were alopecia areata patients. The rearrangement uses TRBV28 and TRBJ1-5, with a possible D match to TRBD1 (5 bases). The TCR comes from a human donor with alopecia areata. The sequencing here drew on skin, taken at week 0. In DNA, the CDR3 is TGTGCCAGCAGCGCCCTGGGGGGGTTGAGGATGGGCAATCAGCCCCAGCATTTT. Its translation: CASSALGGLRMGNQPQHF.